This T cell receptor (beta chain) was recorded in a study of a mutant IDH1 vaccine in newly diagnosed glioma. In the study overall: Sex distribution of treated patients was approximately 62% male and approximately 38% female; mean age was around 40 years. Patients' prior therapy spanned radiotherapy, temozolomide, or both; most underwent both.

The assay was immunoSEQ multiplex PCR, and TCRdb's table has in-frame clones only and misses some. The sample includes tens of thousands of clones, over 70% of them seen just once. This CDR3 spans 13 amino acids. Germline CDR1 is MNHEY and CDR2 is SVGAGI. J gave up 4 bases and V 6 bases, and 4 bases lay outside the gene matches. The time point was: baseline, week 1 (first vaccination visit). Treatment specified: pre-vaccination baseline after standard-of-care therapy. This receptor was identified in a man aged 30 to 39 with glioma. The chain employs TRBV6-5 and TRBJ1-1, with 8 nucleotides matching TRBD1. The source material was PBMCs, sampled from a glioma patient treated with radiotherapy, temozolomide or both. The CDR3, as DNA: TGTGCCAGCAGGACCACAGGGGGCACTGAAGCTTTCTTT. This encodes CASRTTGGTEAFF.